This T cell receptor (beta chain) was sequenced during a study of identical twins. Study-level findings and limits: An excess of low generation probability was shown by twin-shared out-of-frame alpha sequences. Abundant cord blood beta clonotypes carried fewer insertions; memory repertoires showed none.

From the 5' RACE reads, TCRdb called clonotypes with MiXCR, one entry per CDR3 protein. The sample has some 1,700,000 distinct CDR3 sequences; roughly a third are singletons. The trim removed 7 bases at V and 11 bases at J, leaving 30 bases unmatched. This CDR3 has 19 residues. In germline, CDR1 is SNHLY, CDR2 FYNNEI. Of note for this clonotype: Its antigen remains unidentified.

J is TRBJ2-5 and V is TRBV2; 8 positions agree with TRBD2. The origin of this receptor is a newborn girl in good health. Sequences were obtained from cord blood. CDR3 DNA: TGTGCCAGCATAGAGGCGGGAGGCCCAAAGGTAATTCATCACAATGAGCAGTACTTC. It translates to CASIEAGGPKVIHHNEQYF.